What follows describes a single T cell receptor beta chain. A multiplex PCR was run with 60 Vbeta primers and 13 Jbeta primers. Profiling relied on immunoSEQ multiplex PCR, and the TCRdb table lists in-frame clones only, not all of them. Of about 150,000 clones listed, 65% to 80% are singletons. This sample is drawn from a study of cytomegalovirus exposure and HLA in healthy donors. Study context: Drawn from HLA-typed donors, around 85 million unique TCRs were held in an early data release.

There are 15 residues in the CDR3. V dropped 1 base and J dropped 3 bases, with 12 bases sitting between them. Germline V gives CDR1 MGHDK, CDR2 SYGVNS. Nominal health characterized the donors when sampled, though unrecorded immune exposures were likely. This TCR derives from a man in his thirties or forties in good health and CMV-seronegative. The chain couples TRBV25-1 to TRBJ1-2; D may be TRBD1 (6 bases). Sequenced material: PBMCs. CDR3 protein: CASSEWGGLDYGYTF. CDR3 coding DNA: TGTGCCAGCAGTGAATGGGGGGGCTTGGACTATGGCTACACCTTC.